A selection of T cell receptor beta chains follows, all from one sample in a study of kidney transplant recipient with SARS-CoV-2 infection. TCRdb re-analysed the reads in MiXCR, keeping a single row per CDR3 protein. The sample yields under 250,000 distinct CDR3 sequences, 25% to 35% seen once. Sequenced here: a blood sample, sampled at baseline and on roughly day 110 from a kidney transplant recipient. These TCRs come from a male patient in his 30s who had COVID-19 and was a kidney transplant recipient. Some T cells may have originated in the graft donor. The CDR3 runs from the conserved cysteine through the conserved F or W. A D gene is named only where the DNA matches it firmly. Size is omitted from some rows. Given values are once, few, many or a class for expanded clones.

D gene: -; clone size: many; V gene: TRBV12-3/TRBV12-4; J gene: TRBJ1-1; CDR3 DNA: TGTGCCAGCAGCGACCCGATTCGGGGGGCCACTGAAGCTTTCTTT; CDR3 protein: CASSDPIRGATEAFF
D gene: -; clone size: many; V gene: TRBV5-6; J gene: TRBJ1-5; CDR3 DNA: TGTGCCAGCAGTCGAAGACAGAATAGCAATCAGCCCCAGCATTTT; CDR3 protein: CASSRRQNSNQPQHF
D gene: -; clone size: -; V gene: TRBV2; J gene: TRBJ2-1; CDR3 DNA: TGTGCCAGCAGCGACAGCTACAATGAGCAGTTCTTC; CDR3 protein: CASSDSYNEQFF
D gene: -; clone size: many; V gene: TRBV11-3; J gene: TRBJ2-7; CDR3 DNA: TGTGCCAGCAGCTTAGAATGGGGCTACGAGCAGTACTTC; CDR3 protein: CASSLEWGYEQYF
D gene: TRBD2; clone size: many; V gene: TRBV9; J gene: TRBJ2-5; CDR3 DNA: TGTGCCAGCAGCTCCGGGAGCGGGAGTTTGGAGACCCAGTACTTC; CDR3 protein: CASSSGSGSLETQYF
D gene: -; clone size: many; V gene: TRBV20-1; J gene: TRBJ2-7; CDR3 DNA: TGCAGTGCTAGAGATCAACGGACTGTTTACGAGCAGTACTTC; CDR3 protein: CSARDQRTVYEQYF
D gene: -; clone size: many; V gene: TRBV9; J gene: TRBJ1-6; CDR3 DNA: TGTGCCAGCAGCGTAGGTGGCAACCCTAATTCACCCCTCCACTTT; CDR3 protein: CASSVGGNPNSPLHF
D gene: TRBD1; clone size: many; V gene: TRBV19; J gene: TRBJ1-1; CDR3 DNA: TGTGCCAGCAGTAGGGCCAGGGGACAGGGCACTGAAGCTTTCTTT; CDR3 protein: CASSRARGQGTEAFF
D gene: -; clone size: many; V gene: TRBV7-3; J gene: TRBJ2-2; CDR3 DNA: TGTGCCAGCAGCTCAACGAACACCGGGGAGCTGTTTTTT; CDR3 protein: CASSSTNTGELFF
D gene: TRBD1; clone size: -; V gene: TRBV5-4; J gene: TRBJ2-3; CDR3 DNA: TGTGCCAGCGGTCAAACAGGGGATGGCACAGATACGCAGTATTTT; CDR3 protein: CASGQTGDGTDTQYF
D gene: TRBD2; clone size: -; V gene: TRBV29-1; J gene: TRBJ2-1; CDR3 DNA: TGCAGCGGGACTAGCGGGAGTGTCGGTGAGCAGTTCTTC; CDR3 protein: CSGTSGSVGEQFF